Presented here are 16 T cell receptor beta chains from one specimen sequenced in a study of blood T cell repertoires in COVID-19. TCRdb's table, derived via immunoSEQ multiplex PCR, lists solely in-frame clones and lacks some. The table includes about 64,000 clones, more than 75% detected once. Sequenced material: peripheral blood. Every receptor here comes from a man aged 45-65 years with active COVID-19.

This chain uses TRBV2 with TRBJ2-5; 8 bases align to TRBD2. There are 15 residues in the CDR3. The junction had 5 bases not matched to a gene; V was cut back by 1 base and J by 4 bases. Germline V CDR1 and CDR2: SNHLY, FYNNEI. The CDR3 reads CASSEVAGRGETQYF. Written as DNA, the CDR3 is TGTGCCAGCAGTGAAGTAGCGGGGAGGGGAGAGACCCAGTACTTC.

The chain employs TRBV6-5 and TRBJ2-3, with D perhaps matching TRBD2 (6 bases). Germline CDR1 MNHEY, CDR2 SVGAGI. Trimming pared 6 bases from V and 3 bases from J, leaving 13 bases between. The CDR3 loop spans 14 amino acids. The CDR3 bases are TGTGCCAGCAGCCCGGGACGGGGGACAGATACGCAGTATTTT. Protein sequence: CASSPGRGTDTQYF.

CDR3 protein: CASSFRDRGPSEQYF. CDR3 coding DNA: TGTGCCAGCAGCTTCCGGGACAGGGGGCCGTCCGAGCAGTACTTC. The chain combines TRBV21-1 with TRBJ2-7; the table's D call, TRBD1, was not checked against the DNA. TRBV21-1 is a recognized pseudogene. This CDR3 has 15 amino acids.

The rearrangement links TRBV28 to TRBJ1-4; D unclear. V was clipped by 5 bases and J by 6 bases, with 16 bases between them. Per germline, CDR1 MDHEN and CDR2 SYDVKM. CDR3 length: 15 amino acids. CDR3 protein: CASSTSGSHYEKLFF. As DNA, the CDR3 is TGTGCCAGCAGTACCTCCGGGTCGCACTATGAAAAACTGTTTTTT.

This clone has just a few counts. The V and J genes are TRBV18 and TRBJ2-7, with TRBD2 matching 13 bases. V dropped 3 bases and J dropped 6; count of bases not matched to a gene: 5. This CDR3 has 15 residues. Germline lookup yields CDR1 KGHSH and CDR2 LQKENI. The CDR3 region is CASSPRTSGSGEQYF. CDR3 DNA: TGTGCCAGCTCACCGAGGACTAGCGGGAGCGGCGAGCAGTACTTC.

This chain connects TRBV15 to TRBJ2-7; possible D gene TRBD1, 5 bases. The CDR3 has 16 amino acids. The V end was cut by 0 bases, the J end by 3 bases, with 15 bases between. The germline CDR1 and CDR2 sequences are LNHNV and YYDKDF (reference sequence). In DNA form, the CDR3 reads TGTGCCACCAGCAGAGATCTTGGTCAGGGCGGCTACGAGCAGTACTTC. Translation gives CATSRDLGQGGYEQYF. The whole variable domain, filled in from reference TRBV15 and TRBJ2-7, reads DAMVIQNPRYQVTQFGKPVTLSCSQTLNHNVMYWYQQKSSQAPKLLFHYYDKDFNNEADTPDNFQSRRPNTSFCFLDIRSPGLGDTAMYLCATSRDLGQGGYEQYFGPGTRLTVT.

The rearrangement uses TRBV24-1 and TRBJ1-2; 8 bases map to TRBD1. V was pared by 4 bases and J by 6 bases, with 12 bases of the junction left unmatched. Germline CDR1 KGHDR, CDR2 SFDVKD. CDR3 length: 16 amino acids. The CDR3, as DNA: TGTGCCACCAGTGAATACTCCGGACAGGGCGAGAATGGCTACACCTTC. This gives the protein CATSEYSGQGENGYTF.

J is TRBJ2-1 and V is TRBV11-3; D gene uncertain. In germline, CDR1 is SGHNT, CDR2 YENEEA. The ends were cut back, 1 base at V and 5 bases at J, with 9 bases in the middle. CDR3 length equals 14 residues. The CDR3 DNA follows: TGTGCCAGCAGCTTAGGGCCCCGCCACAATGAGCAGTTCTTC. Translation: CASSLGPRHNEQFF.

The chain carries TRBV11-2 and TRBJ2-2, with TRBD2 identical over 8 bases. Trimming at V came to 5 bases and at J to 6 bases, leaving 8 bases not matched to a gene. Germline V CDR1 and CDR2: SGHAT, FQNNGV. CDR3 length: 15 residues. In DNA form, the CDR3 reads TGTGCCAGCAGCGGCCCGCGGGGGGCCGCCGGGGAGCTGTTTTTT. Translating it yields CASSGPRGAAGELFF.

The chain is built from TRBV4-1 and TRBJ1-2, with 9 bases fitting TRBD1. Germline V gene lookup returns CDR1 MGHRA and CDR2 YSYEKL. After removal of 1 base from V and 3 bases from J, the junction contained 12 bases not matched to a gene. This CDR3 spans 18 amino acids. CDR3 in DNA: TGCGCCAGCAGCCAAGGGACAGGGGCTTCTAGGGGAGACTATGGCTACACCTTC. Its protein product is CASSQGTGASRGDYGYTF.

V and J are TRBV2 and TRBJ2-5, with a possible D match to TRBD2 (5 bases). Germline-derived CDR1 and CDR2 are SNHLY and FYNNEI. With 7 bases removed from V and 3 bases from J, the gap between germline ends came to 9 bases. The CDR3 covers 12 residues. CDR3 nucleotides: TGTGCCAGCAAGAGGGAAGAAGAGACCCAGTACTTC. Translation: CASKREEETQYF.

The chain links TRBV3-1 (or the pseudogene TRBV3-2) to TRBJ2-1, with 8 bases identical to TRBD2. CDR1 and CDR2 (germline): LGHDT, YNNKEL (reference sequence). The CDR3 extends over 16 amino acids. V trimming: 4 bases; J trimming: 4 bases; junction bases outside the gene matches: 9. CDR3 sequence (DNA): TGTGCCAGCAGCCCTGCGAGCGGGAGTAGGTACAATGAGCAGTTCTTC. It yields the protein CASSPASGSRYNEQFF.

The chain is built from TRBV6-5 and TRBJ1-6; D possibly corresponds to TRBD1 (5 bases). The CDR3 is made up of 14 amino acids. Trimming removed 8 bases at V and 12 bases at J, with 20 bases between. CDR1 and CDR2 from the germline V gene are MNHEY and SVGAGI. The CDR3 coding sequence is TGTGCCAGCTCGGCGGGGGGATTGTTGGTACCCCTCCACTTT. Translation gives CASSAGGLLVPLHF.

The chain carries TRBV23-1 and TRBJ1-5, with D perhaps TRBD1 (5 bases). TRBV23-1 falls under the ORF class, with uncertain function. The CDR3 has 15 residues. The CDR3 is CEGDALRGGNQPQHF. DNA for the CDR3: TGCGAAGGGGATGCCCTACGTGGGGGCAATCAGCCCCAGCATTTT.

This clone appeared a single time. The J gene is TRBJ1-1, the V gene TRBV9; TRBD1 matches 10 bases. This CDR3 contains 14 residues. Per germline, CDR1 SGDLS and CDR2 YYNGEE. Germline trimming cut 4 bases from V and 5 bases from J; bases unmatched to any gene: 5. CDR3 nucleotide sequence: TGTGCCAGCAGCACGAGACAGGGGGCGACTGAAGCTTTCTTT. It codes for CASSTRQGATEAFF. Full variable domain (rest looked up from reference TRBV9 and TRBJ1-1): DSGVTQTPKHLITATGQRVTLRCSPRSGDLSVYWYQQSLDQGLQFLIQYYNGEERAKGNILERFSAQQFPDLHSELNLSSLELGDSALYFCASSTRQGATEAFFGQGTRLTVV.

Written as DNA, the CDR3 is TGCGCCAGCAGCCCTAGGGGTAAGGGGTCTGGGGCCAACGTCCTGACTTTC. It specifies CASSPRGKGSGANVLTF. The chain couples TRBV4-3 to TRBJ2-6, with TRBD1 as a possible D gene (5 bases). Trimming took 4 bases from V and 1 from J, leaving 14 bases between them. The CDR3 contains 17 residues. CDR1 is LGHNA and CDR2 is YSLEER in the germline V gene.